This TCR beta chain comes out of a study of graft-versus-host responses after intestinal transplantation. Assay: immunoSEQ multiplex PCR; the TCRdb copy retains only in-frame clones and omits some. The sample includes approximately 54,000 clones, around 85% of them seen just once. In regard to this clone: The target antigen is unknown.

Between the trimmed V and J ends, which lost 4 bases and 0 bases, there was a span of 12 bases. There are 16 residues in the CDR3. The V gene's germline CDR1 is LGHNA and CDR2 YSLEER. This material consisted of unstimulated CD4+ T cells sorted from spleen or lymph node cells, taken before transplant. The clonotype was recovered from a human donor who was the organ donor for an intestinal transplant. V and J are TRBV4-3 and TRBJ2-2; D perhaps matches TRBD2 (6 bases). The CDR3 coding sequence is TGCGCCAGCAGCCCCATGGCGGGGACGAACACCGGGGAGCTGTTTTTT. It translates to CASSPMAGTNTGELFF.